This T cell receptor beta chain is from a study of CD8 T cells in Susac syndrome. The count of this clonotype is one. A quantity of 0.5 to 1 ug RNA underwent reverse transcription using random hexamers. TCRdb itself ran the immunoSEQ multiplex PCR reads through MiXCR, one entry per CDR3 protein. Of about 200,000 distinct CDR3 sequences listed, more than 90% were seen once; the top ten hold approximately 0.097%. Deletions cut 8 bases from V and 4 bases from J, with 8 bases between. The CDR3 covers 11 residues. The material sequenced was CD4+ T cells from PBMCs. The chain combines TRBV12-3 or TRBV12-4 with TRBJ1-2; no clear D. The receptor comes from a human donor with multiple sclerosis. CDR3 nucleotide sequence: TGTGCCAGCTCCCGCTCCTATGGCTACACCTTC. Protein product: CASSRSYGYTF.